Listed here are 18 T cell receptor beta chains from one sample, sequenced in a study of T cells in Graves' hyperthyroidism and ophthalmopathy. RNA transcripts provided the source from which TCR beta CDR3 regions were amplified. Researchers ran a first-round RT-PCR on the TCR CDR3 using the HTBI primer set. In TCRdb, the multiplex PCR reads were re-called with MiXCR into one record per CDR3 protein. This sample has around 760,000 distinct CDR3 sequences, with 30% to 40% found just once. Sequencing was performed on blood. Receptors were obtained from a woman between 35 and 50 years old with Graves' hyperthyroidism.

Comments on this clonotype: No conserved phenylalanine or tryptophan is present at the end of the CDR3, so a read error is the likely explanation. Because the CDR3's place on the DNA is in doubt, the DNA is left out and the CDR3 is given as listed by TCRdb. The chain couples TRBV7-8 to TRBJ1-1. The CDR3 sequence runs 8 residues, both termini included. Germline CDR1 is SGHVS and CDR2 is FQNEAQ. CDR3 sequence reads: CASSSMRL.

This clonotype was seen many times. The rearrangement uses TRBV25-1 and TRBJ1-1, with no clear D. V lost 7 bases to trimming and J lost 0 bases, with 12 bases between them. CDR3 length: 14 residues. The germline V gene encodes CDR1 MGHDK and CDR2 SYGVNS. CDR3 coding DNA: TGTGCCAGCAAGAAGGAACACATGAACACTGAAGCTTTCTTT. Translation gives CASKKEHMNTEAFF. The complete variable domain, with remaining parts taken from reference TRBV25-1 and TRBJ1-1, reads EADIYQTPRYLVIGTGKKITLECSQTMGHDKMYWYQQDPGMELHLIHYSYGVNSTEKGDLSSESTVSRIRTEHFPLTLESARPSHTSQYLCASKKEHMNTEAFFGQGTRLTVV.

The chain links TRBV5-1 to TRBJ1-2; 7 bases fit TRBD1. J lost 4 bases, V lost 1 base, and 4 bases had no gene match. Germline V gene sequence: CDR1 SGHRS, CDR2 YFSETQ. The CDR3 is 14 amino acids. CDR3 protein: CASSLSPGGYGYTF. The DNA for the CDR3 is TGCGCCAGCAGCTTGTCCCCAGGGGGCTATGGCTACACCTTC. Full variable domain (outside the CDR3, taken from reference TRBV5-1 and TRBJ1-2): KAGVTQTPRYLIKTRGQQVTLSCSPISGHRSVSWYQQTPGQGLQFLFEYFSETQRNKGNFPGRFSGRQFSNSRSEMNVSTLELGDSALYLCASSLSPGGYGYTFGSGTRLTVV.

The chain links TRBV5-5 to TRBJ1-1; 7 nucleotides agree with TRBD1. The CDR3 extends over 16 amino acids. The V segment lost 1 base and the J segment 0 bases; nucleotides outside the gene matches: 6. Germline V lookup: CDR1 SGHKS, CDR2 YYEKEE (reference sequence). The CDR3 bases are TGTGCCAGCAGCTTGCAAGGGGGCTATTTGAACACTGAAGCTTTCTTT. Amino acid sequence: CASSLQGGYLNTEAFF.

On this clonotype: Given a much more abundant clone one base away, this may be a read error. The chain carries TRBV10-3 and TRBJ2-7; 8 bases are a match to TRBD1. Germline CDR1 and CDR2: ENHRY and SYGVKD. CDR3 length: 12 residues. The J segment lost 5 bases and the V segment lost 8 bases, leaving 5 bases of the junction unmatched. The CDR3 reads CAIAGQGDEQYF. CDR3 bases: TGTGCCATCGCCGGACAGGGTGACGAGCAGTACTTC.

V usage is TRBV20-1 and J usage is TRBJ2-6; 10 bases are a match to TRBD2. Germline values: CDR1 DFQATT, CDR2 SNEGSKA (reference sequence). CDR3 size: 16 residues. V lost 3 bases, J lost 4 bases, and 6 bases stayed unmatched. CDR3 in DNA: TGCAGTGCTAGGGGAAGCGGGGGGGCCGGGGCCAACGTCCTGACTTTC. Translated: CSARGSGGAGANVLTF.

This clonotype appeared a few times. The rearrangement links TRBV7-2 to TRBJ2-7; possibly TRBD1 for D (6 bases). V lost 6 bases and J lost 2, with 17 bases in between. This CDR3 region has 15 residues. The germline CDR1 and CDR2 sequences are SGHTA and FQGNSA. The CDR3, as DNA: TGTGCCAGCAGTGAAGTTAACGGGACACCCTACGAGCAGTACTTC. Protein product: CASSEVNGTPYEQYF.

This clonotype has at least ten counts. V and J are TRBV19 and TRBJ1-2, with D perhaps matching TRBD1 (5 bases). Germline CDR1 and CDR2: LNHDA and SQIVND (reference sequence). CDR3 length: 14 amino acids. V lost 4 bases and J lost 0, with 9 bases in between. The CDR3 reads CASSRDSPNYGYTF. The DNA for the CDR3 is TGTGCCAGTAGTAGAGACAGCCCTAACTATGGCTACACCTTC.

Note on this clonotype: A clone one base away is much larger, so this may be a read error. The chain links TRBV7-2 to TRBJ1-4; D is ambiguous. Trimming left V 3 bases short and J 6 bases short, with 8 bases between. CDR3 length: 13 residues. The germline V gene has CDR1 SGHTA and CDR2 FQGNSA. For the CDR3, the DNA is TGTGCCAGCAGCTTCTACCCTGATGAAAAACTGTTTTTT. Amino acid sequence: CASSFYPDEKLFF.

The CDR3 here is CAISESNRGMGSEQYF. CDR3 DNA sequence: TGTGCCATCAGTGAGTCGAACCGGGGAATGGGAAGTGAGCAGTACTTC. V and J are TRBV10-3 and TRBJ2-7; TRBD2 is a possible D gene (5 bases). The V gene lost 0 bases and the J gene lost 7 bases, with 19 bases spanning the gap. This CDR3 contains 16 residues. The germline V gene encodes CDR1 ENHRY and CDR2 SYGVKD.

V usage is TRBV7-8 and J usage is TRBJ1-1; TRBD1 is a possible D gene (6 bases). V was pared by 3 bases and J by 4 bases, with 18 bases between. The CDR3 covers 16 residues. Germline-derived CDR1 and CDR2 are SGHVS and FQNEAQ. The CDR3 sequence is CASSLARDIKLTEAFF. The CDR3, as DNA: TGTGCCAGCAGCTTGGCGAGGGACATAAAGCTCACTGAAGCTTTCTTT. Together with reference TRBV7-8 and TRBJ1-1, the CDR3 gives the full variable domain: GAGVSQSPRYKVAKRGQDVALRCDPISGHVSLFWYQQALGQGPEFLTYFQNEAQLDKSGLPSDRFFAERPEGSVSTLKIQRTQQEDSAVYLCASSLARDIKLTEAFFGQGTRLTVV.

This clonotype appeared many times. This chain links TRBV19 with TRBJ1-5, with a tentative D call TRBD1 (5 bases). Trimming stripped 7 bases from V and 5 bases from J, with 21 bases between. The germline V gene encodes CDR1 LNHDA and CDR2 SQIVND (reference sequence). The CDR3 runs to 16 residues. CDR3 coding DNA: TGTGCCAGTACCTCCCCGTGGAAAGGGGAAGATCAGCCCCAGCATTTT. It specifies CASTSPWKGEDQPQHF.

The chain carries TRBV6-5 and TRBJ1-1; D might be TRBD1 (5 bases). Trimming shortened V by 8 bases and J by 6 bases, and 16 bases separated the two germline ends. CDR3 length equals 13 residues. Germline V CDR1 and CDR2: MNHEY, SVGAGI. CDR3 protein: CASSLIQAAEAFF. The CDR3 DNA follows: TGTGCCAGCTCGCTGATACAGGCGGCTGAAGCTTTCTTT.

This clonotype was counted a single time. The CDR3 sequence: CSASAGFGYTF. In nucleotides, the CDR3 is TGCAGCGCTTCTGCGGGGTTCGGCTACACCTTC. This chain connects TRBV29-1 to TRBJ1-2; no clear D. The germline V and J ends were trimmed by 7 bases and 8 bases, with 14 bases remaining between them. Per the germline V gene, CDR1 is SQVTM and CDR2 is ANQGSEA. This CDR3 region has 11 residues.

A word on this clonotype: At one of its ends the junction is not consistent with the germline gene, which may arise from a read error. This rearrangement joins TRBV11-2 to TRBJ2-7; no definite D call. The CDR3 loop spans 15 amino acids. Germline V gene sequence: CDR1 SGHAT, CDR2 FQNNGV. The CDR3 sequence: CANSPHPLTAYEQYF. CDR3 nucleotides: TGTGCCAACAGCCCCCATCCATTAACAGCCTACGAGCAGTACTTC.

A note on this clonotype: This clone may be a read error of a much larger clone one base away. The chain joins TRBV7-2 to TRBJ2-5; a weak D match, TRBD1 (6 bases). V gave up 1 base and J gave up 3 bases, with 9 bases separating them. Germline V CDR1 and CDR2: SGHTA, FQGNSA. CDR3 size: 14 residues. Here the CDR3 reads CASSLVAGEETQYF. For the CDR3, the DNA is TGTGCCAGCAGCTTAGTCGCAGGGGAAGAGACCCAGTACTTC.

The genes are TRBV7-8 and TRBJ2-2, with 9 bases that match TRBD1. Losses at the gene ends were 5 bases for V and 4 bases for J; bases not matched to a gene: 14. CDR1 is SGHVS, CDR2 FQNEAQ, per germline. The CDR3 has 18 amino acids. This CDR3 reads CASSTIRADRGSTGELFF. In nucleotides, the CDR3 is TGTGCCAGCAGCACAATACGAGCGGACAGGGGCAGCACCGGGGAGCTGTTTTTT.

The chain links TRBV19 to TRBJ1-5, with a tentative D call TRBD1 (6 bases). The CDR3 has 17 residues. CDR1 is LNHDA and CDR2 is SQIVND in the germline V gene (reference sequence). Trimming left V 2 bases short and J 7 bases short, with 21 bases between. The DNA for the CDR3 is TGTGCCAGTAGTATATCAGGGACAACGGGGAGCGAGCAGCCCCAGCATTTT. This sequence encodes CASSISGTTGSEQPQHF.